A single T cell receptor beta chain is shown here with its context. The target of this receptor is not known. One junction end does not reproduce the germline sequence, and a read error may be involved. Each clonotype received, on average, 10x coverage in deep resolution sequencing performed on a MiSeq, where the target depth lay between 1 in 1 million and 1 in 200,000 T cells. The immunoSEQ hsTCRB Kit was used to generate TCR beta libraries. In the paper's pipeline: Data were analyzed with ImmunoSEQ Data Assistant and ImmunoSEQ Analyzer, with V, D and J genes assigned per IMGT definitions. Clonality was computed as one minus normalized Shannon entropy of productive rearrangement frequencies, ranging from 0 to 1. Public clonotype analysis was restricted to overrepresented clonotypes comprising at least 0.05% of each patient's repertoire. Approximately 12 repertoires from age-matched healthy donors, obtained from immuneACCESS, served as clonality controls. TCRdb's version of the immuneACCESS table is confined to in-frame rearrangements and falls short of the full clone set. An unresolved V gene accounts for under half of the shortfall where checked; the remainder is of unknown origin. That table supplies the V and J calls and clone size; D and trimming were determined from the DNA. Counted in this sample were about 50,000 clones; 57% of them appeared once. The ten largest clones take up 25% to 35% of the sample.

The record originates from a study of cytotoxic CD8 clonotypes in ibrutinib-treated CLL (dated by TCRdb to about 2021). Study-level background: The cohort had 11 relapsed/refractory and under 16 treatment-naive patients; 17 to 18 were IGHV unmutated. Partial responses were observed in about 24 patients and complete responses in 2; after a median follow-up of about 69 months, remission was maintained in 15 or so patients and progression was observed in some twelve. Samples at response were collected after a median of about 11 months of treatment, with a range of roughly 6 to 40 months. Samples averaged approximately 260,000 productive templates and roughly 86,000 productive rearrangements. Of the 70 to 90 people in the trial, about 27 had longitudinal samples available. Cryopreserved peripheral blood mononuclear cells were obtained prior to treatment, at the time of response, and at either disease progression or sustained remission. Every sample from remission and from progressive disease was obtained while the patients were still on ibrutinib. Beyond this particular receptor, the publication reports: Public clonotypes were rare and either contracted or stayed stable during treatment, and the rise in clonality at ibrutinib response reflected the expansion of private clonotypes. At baseline, clonality was higher than in age-matched healthy donors and showed a strong correlation with circulating CD8+ T-cell counts. Clonality rose at ibrutinib response, remained stable during sustained remission, and dropped back toward baseline at progression. Sustained-remission and progressing patients did not have matched sampling times, and lymph node repertoires were not examined.

The CDR3 runs 13 amino acids, cysteine and phenylalanine included. Only the CDR3 portion is preserved as DNA: 39 bases, with reading frame beginning at the first base. Taken from the germline V gene (reference sequence), the CDR1 and CDR2 loops are SSHAT and FNYEAQ. This specimen's time point label, per the study, means: approximately 25 months on ibrutinib. For TCR beta library preparation, roughly 2 micrograms of genomic DNA were extracted from the cryopreserved PBMCs. Longitudinal blood samples from CLL patients on ibrutinib monotherapy underwent high-throughput TCR beta sequencing. The patients were enrolled in a single-center, open-label phase 2 trial of ibrutinib monotherapy.

Specimen: PBMCs, collected after 24 months of ibrutinib treatment. The receptor's source is a human donor with chronic lymphocytic leukemia. The chain couples TRBV7-7 to TRBJ1-1; the D gene is possibly TRBD1, with 6 bases matching. DNA sequence: TGTGCTAGCAGCAGGACAGAGTATACTGAAGCTTTCTTT. It specifies CASSRTEYTEAFF.